This T cell receptor (beta chain) appears in the sequencing data of a study of response to subunit inactivated influenza vaccine. Study-wide results and caveats: Authors suggested that a seasonal influenza vaccination recruits few new T cells each time.

In the case of this clonotype: Its antigen is unknown.

A single record per CDR3 protein comes from TCRdb applying MiXCR to the RT-PCR reads. The sample shows a few hundred thousand distinct CDR3 sequences, 12% to 15% of them seen only once. This TCR was recovered from a man in his fifties who received an inactivated influenza vaccine. The sequencing here drew on PBMCs from blood, taken approximately 13 days after vaccination.

CDR3 in DNA: TGTGCCAGTAGTCCCGGGACTAGCTCTACCTACGAGCAGTACTTC. This encodes CASSPGTSSTYEQYF. The V call is TRBV19, the J call TRBJ2-7; the match to TRBD2 covers 9 bases. V lost 5 bases and J lost 2; bases outside the gene matches: 7. There are 15 residues in the CDR3. Germline assignment: CDR1 LNHDA and CDR2 SQIVND (reference sequence).